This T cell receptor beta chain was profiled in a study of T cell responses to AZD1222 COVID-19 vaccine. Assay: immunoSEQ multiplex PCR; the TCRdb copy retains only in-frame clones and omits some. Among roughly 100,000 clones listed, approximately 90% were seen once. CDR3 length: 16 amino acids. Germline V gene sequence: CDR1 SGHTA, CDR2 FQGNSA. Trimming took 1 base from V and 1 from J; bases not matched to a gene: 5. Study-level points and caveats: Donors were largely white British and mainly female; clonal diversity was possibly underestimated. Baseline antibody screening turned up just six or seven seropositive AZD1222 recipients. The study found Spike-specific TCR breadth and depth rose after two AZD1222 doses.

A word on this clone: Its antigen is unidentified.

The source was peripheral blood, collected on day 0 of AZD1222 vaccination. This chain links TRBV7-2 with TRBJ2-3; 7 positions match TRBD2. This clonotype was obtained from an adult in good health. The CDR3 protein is CASSLDPGGGTDTQYF. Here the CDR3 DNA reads TGTGCCAGCAGCTTAGACCCGGGAGGAGGCACAGATACGCAGTATTTT.